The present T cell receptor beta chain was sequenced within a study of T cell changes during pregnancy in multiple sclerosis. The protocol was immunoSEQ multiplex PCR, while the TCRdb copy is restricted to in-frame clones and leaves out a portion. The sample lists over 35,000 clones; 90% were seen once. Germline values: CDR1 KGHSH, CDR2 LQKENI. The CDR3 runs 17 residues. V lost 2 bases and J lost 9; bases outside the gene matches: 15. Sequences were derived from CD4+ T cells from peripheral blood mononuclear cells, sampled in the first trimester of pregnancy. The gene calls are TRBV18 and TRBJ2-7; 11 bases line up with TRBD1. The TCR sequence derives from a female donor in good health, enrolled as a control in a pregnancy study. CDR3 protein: CASSPNKITGTGGSQYF. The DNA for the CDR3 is TGTGCCAGCTCACCAAATAAAATTACCGGGACAGGGGGTTCGCAGTACTTC. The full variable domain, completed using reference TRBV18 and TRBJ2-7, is NAGVMQNPRHLVRRRGQEARLRCSPMKGHSHVYWYRQLPEEGLKFMVYLQKENIIDESGMPKERFSAEFPKEGPSILRIQQVVRGDSAAYFCASSPNKITGTGGSQYFGPGTRLTVT.